This record covers a single TCR beta chain. The CDR3 loop spans 16 amino acids. Germline V gives CDR1 SEHNR, CDR2 FQNEAQ (reference sequence). V lost 7 bases and J lost 7; bases outside the gene matches: 19. The data derive from a study of long-term antiretroviral therapy in people with HIV. With survey level as its setting, the immunoSEQ assay was v3.0. Profiled with immunoSEQ multiplex PCR; TCRdb holds only in-frame clones, not every one. This table holds 20,000 to 25,000 clones, roughly 84% found once. The genes are TRBV7-9 and TRBJ2-7; TRBD2 agrees at 7 bases. The starting material was unsorted PBMCs, obtained about 2.5 years after starting antiretroviral therapy. This TCR derives from a man aged 40-49 years with HIV. The DNA of the CDR3 is TGTGCCAGCACCCTTCCCCCTGGCGGGAGTCTGCGAGAGCAGTACTTC. It encodes CASTLPPGGSLREQYF.